Only a few counts were recorded for the clone carrying this T cell receptor (beta chain). The target antigen is unknown. A quantitative 5'-RACE method, one with molecular barcodes, was used to make TCR beta libraries. A single record per CDR3 protein comes from TCRdb applying MiXCR to the 5' RACE reads. The data contain approximately 500,000 distinct CDR3 sequences, about 13% of them singletons. The source of the sample is a study of CD8 T cells in ankylosing spondylitis. Regarding the study as a whole: Some of these motif variants have turned up before, in reports on reactive arthritis synovial fluid and blood. Within ankylosing spondylitis blood, a TCR beta motif made up of several highly homologous variants appeared to be characteristic. CD8+ disease-linked clones were present at relatively low frequencies in blood. There was reportedly significant enrichment of clones that were disease-linked in matched ankylosing spondylitis synovial fluid.

CDR1 is MNHEY, CDR2 SMNVEV, per germline (reference sequence). The CDR3 length is 13 residues. Deletions cut 2 bases from V and 2 bases from J, with 6 bases between. The receptor was derived from a male donor with ankylosing spondylitis. Input material: blood, either unsorted or a sorted T cell fraction (not recorded which). This chain joins TRBV27 and TRBJ1-1; D is uncertain. The chain's CDR3 is CASSLVFNTEAFF. CDR3 nucleotide sequence: TGTGCCAGCAGTTTAGTGTTCAACACTGAAGCTTTCTTT.